These T cell receptor beta chains were read from a single sample in a study of blood T cell repertoires in COVID-19. Using immunoSEQ multiplex PCR, the repertoire was profiled, and TCRdb retains in-frame clones only, with some absent. Among about 320,000 clones listed, 87% were seen once. Sequences were obtained from PBMCs or T cells enriched from blood (not recorded which). The origin of the receptors is a woman in her twenties or thirties who had recovered from COVID-19. The CDR3 runs from the conserved cysteine through the conserved F or W. Fields, in order: V gene, J gene, D gene, clone size, CDR3 DNA, CDR3 protein. D genes are given only for firm matches. Clone size, where shown, is once, few, many, or a class for clones that have expanded.

TRBV12-2	TRBJ2-3	.	.	TGTGCAAGTCGCTTCCCGGACTGTCCCAACGGGGATACGCAGTATTTT	CASRFPDCPNGDTQYF
TRBV19	TRBJ1-1	.	.	TGTGCCAGTCGGGTTGGGGGGAGGACTGAAGCTTTCTTT	CASRVGGRTEAFF
TRBV4-3	TRBJ2-2	TRBD2	.	TGCGCCAGCAGTCGTGGGCGGGGGGACCTCACCGGGGAGCTGTTTTTT	CASSRGRGDLTGELFF
TRBV19	TRBJ1-6	.	.	TGTGCCAGTAGTCCTTTCTCCTATAATTCACCCCTCCACTTT	CASSPFSYNSPLHF
TRBV3-1/TRBV3-2	TRBJ2-1	.	.	TGTGCCAGCAGCCAAGGGCATGGGACTCCCAATGAGCAGTTCTTC	CASSQGHGTPNEQFF
TRBV11-1	TRBJ2-7	.	.	TGTGCCAGCAGCTTGAGGGCAGGAACCCCCTCCTACGAGCAGTACTTC	CASSLRAGTPSYEQYF
TRBV12-3/TRBV12-4	TRBJ1-3	.	.	TGTGCCAGCACCCACTCTGGAAACACCATATATTTT	CASTHSGNTIYF
TRBV5-1	TRBJ1-2	.	.	TGCGCCAGCAGCTTACCCCCGGGAGGGCTGGATGGCTACACCTTC	CASSLPPGGLDGYTF
TRBV20-1	TRBJ2-5	.	.	TGCAGTGCTAGTCAGGGATCAGAGACCCAGTACTTC	CSASQGSETQYF
TRBV7-2	TRBJ2-5	.	.	TGTGCCAGCAGCCGGACAGTGCATCAAGAGACCCAGTACTTC	CASSRTVHQETQYF
TRBV4-2	TRBJ1-2	TRBD1	.	TGTGCCAGCAGCCAAGATGGGGACAGGGGAGGGGGTGGCTACACCTTC	CASSQDGDRGGGGYTF
TRBV5-5	TRBJ1-1	TRBD1	many	TGTGCCAGCAGCATACAACAGGGGGGATGGACTGAAGCTTTCTTT	CASSIQQGGWTEAFF
TRBV30	TRBJ1-2	.	.	TGTGCCTGGAGTCGCGGGGGAGGGAACTATGGCTACACCTTC	CAWSRGGGNYGYTF
TRBV4-2	TRBJ1-5	.	once	TGTGCCAGCAGCCAAGAGTCCAGAGCGGGGAGTAGACAGCCCCAGCATTTT	CASSQESRAGSRQPQHF
TRBV19	TRBJ1-6	.	.	TGTGCCAGTAGCCTAGGTAATTCACCCCTCCACTTT	CASSLGNSPLHF
TRBV12-5	TRBJ2-7	.	.	TGTGCTAGTGGTTTGGTTGGAGGGATCGAGCAGTACTTC	CASGLVGGIEQYF
TRBV28	TRBJ2-7	.	few	TGTGCCAGCCGGGACACCCACTACGAGCAGTACTTC	CASRDTHYEQYF
TRBV6-2/TRBV6-3	TRBJ1-5	.	.	TGTGCCAGCAGTTACCCAGGGACATATAGCAATCAGCCCCAGCATTTT	CASSYPGTYSNQPQHF
TRBV7-2	TRBJ2-3	.	.	TGTGCCAGCAGCTTAGACTGGGCCCCTGGCACAGATACGCAGTATTTT	CASSLDWAPGTDTQYF
TRBV30	TRBJ2-6	.	.	TGTGCCTGGAGTGTGTCCAGGGTTGGGGCCAACGTCCTGACTTTC	CAWSVSRVGANVLTF
TRBV3-1/TRBV3-2	TRBJ1-2	.	.	TGTGCCAGCAGCCAAGATACCTCCGGGACAACTGGCTACACCTTC	CASSQDTSGTTGYTF
TRBV18	TRBJ2-3	TRBD1	.	TGTGCCAGCTCTTCTACAGGGGGCCTAAGCACAGATACGCAGTATTTT	CASSSTGGLSTDTQYF
TRBV23-1	TRBJ1-4	.	.	TGCGCCAGCAGTCATTCTAAGTTTTTT	CASSHSKFF
TRBV5-1	TRBJ1-4	TRBD1	.	TGCGCCAGCAGCTTAAGGCAGGGGGCTCGTGAAAAACTGTTTTTT	CASSLRQGAREKLFF
TRBV4-1	TRBJ2-4	.	.	TGCGCCAGCAGCCAAGACTGGCTTCTAGCCAAAAACATTCAGTACTTC	CASSQDWLLAKNIQYF
TRBV5-8	TRBJ1-4	TRBD1	.	TGTGCCAGCAACTTGGTCCCGGGACAGGGGGCAAGAGAAAAACTGTTTTTT	CASNLVPGQGAREKLFF
TRBV14	TRBJ2-1	.	.	TGTGCCAGCAGCCCCCAGACAGACCATGAGCAGTTCTTC	CASSPQTDHEQFF
TRBV25-1	TRBJ1-5	.	.	TGTGCCAGCGGACTTCACAGTAGCAATCAGCCCCAGCATTTT	CASGLHSSNQPQHF
TRBV7-3	TRBJ1-2	.	.	TGTGCCAGCAGCCCCGGGGTGGGGTATGGCTACACCTTC	CASSPGVGYGYTF
TRBV30	TRBJ1-1	TRBD1	.	TGTGCCTGGAGTGATGACAGGGTGAACACTGAAGCTTTCTTT	CAWSDDRVNTEAFF
TRBV6-2/TRBV6-3	TRBJ1-1	.	.	TGTGCCAGCAGTTACCCCGGTCAGAACACTGAAGCTTTCTTT	CASSYPGQNTEAFF
TRBV29-1	TRBJ2-1	TRBD2	once	TGCAGCGTTGAGCGGCTAGCGGGGGGGAGTGAGCAGTTCTTC	CSVERLAGGSEQFF
TRBV2	TRBJ1-5	TRBD1	few	TGTGCCAGCATCCCCGACAGGGGGTATCAGCCCCAGCATTTT	CASIPDRGYQPQHF
TRBV14	TRBJ1-2	.	.	TGTGCCAGCAGCCCCCGGGAATATAACTATGGCTACACCTTC	CASSPREYNYGYTF
TRBV25-1	TRBJ2-3	TRBD1	once	TGTGCCAGCAACCGGGACAGCTACACAGATACGCAGTATTTT	CASNRDSYTDTQYF
TRBV7-2	TRBJ2-2	.	.	TGTGCCAGCAGCCCACCGGGAGTCGGGGAGCTGTTTTTT	CASSPPGVGELFF
TRBV19	TRBJ2-5	TRBD1	.	TGTGCCAGTAGTACCCAAGACAGGGCCACCCATTTGGGCAAAGAGACCCAGTACTTC	CASSTQDRATHLGKETQYF
TRBV19	TRBJ2-7	.	.	TGTGCCAGTAGTATAGTGGGAGGCAACTACGAGCAGTACTTC	CASSIVGGNYEQYF
TRBV3-1/TRBV3-2	TRBJ1-1	.	.	TGTGCCAGCAGACCGCCCAGGGAGGCTGAAGCTTTCTTT	CASRPPREAEAFF
TRBV11-1	TRBJ2-5	.	.	TGTGCCAGCAGCTTGGTCGGCCAAGAGACCCAGTACTTC	CASSLVGQETQYF